The source of this TCR beta chain is a study of PD-L1 blockade in urothelial cancer. CDR1 and CDR2 (germline): SGDLS, YYNGEE. V was shortened by 0 bases and J by 3 bases, with 10 bases between the two germline ends. CDR3 length: 14 residues. The repertoire was sequenced with immunoSEQ multiplex PCR; TCRdb's copy has only in-frame clones and lacks some. The data show 100,000 to 150,000 clones, about 82% seen once. Specified time point: peripheral blood 6 weeks after treatment start. The rearrangement links TRBV9 to TRBJ2-7, with a weak D call TRBD2 (5 bases). This specimen consisted of PBMCs, obtained around atezolizumab (anti-PD-L1) treatment. The source is a man aged 50-59 years with urothelial cancer. CDR3 region: CASSVGGHGYEQYF. The CDR3 DNA reads TGTGCCAGCAGCGTAGGCGGGCACGGCTACGAGCAGTACTTC.